The 27 T cell receptor beta chains below all came from one sample that was sequenced in a study of T cell changes during pregnancy in multiple sclerosis. Profiling relied on immunoSEQ multiplex PCR, and the TCRdb table lists in-frame clones only, not all of them. The sample holds about 40,000 clones, around nine tenths seen once. The sequenced sample was peripheral blood, obtained before pregnancy. The origin of the receptors is a female donor with multiple sclerosis, enrolled in a pregnancy study.

The rearrangement joins TRBV27 to TRBJ2-5; D unclear. Germline assignment: CDR1 MNHEY and CDR2 SMNVEV (reference sequence). The CDR3 has 13 amino acids. Trimming cost V 5 bases and J 4 bases, with 11 bases left between them. Written as DNA, the CDR3 is TGTGCCAGCAGTGGTACAATTCGAGAGACCCAGTACTTC. Residues: CASSGTIRETQYF.

V is TRBV2 and J is TRBJ1-5, with 7 bases matching TRBD1. From germline, CDR1 is SNHLY and CDR2 FYNNEI. With V trimmed by 6 bases and J by 1 base, 3 bases remained unmatched. The length of the CDR3 is 14 residues. CDR3 region: CASRTGLSNQPQHF. The CDR3 nucleotides are TGTGCCAGCAGGACAGGGTTAAGCAATCAGCCCCAGCATTTT.

The V call is TRBV7-9, the J call TRBJ2-3, with D possibly TRBD2 on 5 matching bases. CDR3 length: 14 amino acids. The V gene's germline CDR1 is SEHNR and CDR2 FQNEAQ (reference sequence). Trimming took off 2 bases at V and 5 bases at J, with 11 bases between the two ends. The CDR3 nucleotides read TGTGCCAGCAGCTTAAGAGGGAGTGGAGATACGCAGTATTTT. Translation: CASSLRGSGDTQYF.

The rearrangement uses TRBV11-2 and TRBJ1-1; 7 bases match TRBD1. Per the germline V gene, CDR1 is SGHAT and CDR2 is FQNNGV. This CDR3 comprises 13 residues. After removal of 5 bases from V and 1 base from J, the junction contained 1 base not matched to a gene. CDR3 in DNA: TGTGCCAGCAGCCGGGACAGGAACACTGAAGCTTTCTTT. Its translation: CASSRDRNTEAFF.

This chain joins TRBV19 and TRBJ1-2; D is uncertain. In germline, CDR1 is LNHDA, CDR2 SQIVND (reference sequence). The CDR3 has 13 residues. Trimming took 0 bases from V and 2 from J, leaving 4 bases between them. The DNA for the CDR3 is TGTGCCAGTAGTATAGACAAAAACTATGGCTACACCTTC. It codes for CASSIDKNYGYTF.

This chain joins TRBV4-3 and TRBJ2-5; TRBD2 matches at 10 bases. Germline-derived CDR1 and CDR2 are LGHNA and YSLEER. Trimming removed 0 bases from V and 4 bases from J; junction bases left unmatched: 2. The CDR3 contains 15 residues. The DNA for the CDR3 is TGCGCCAGCAGCCAAGATTCTAGCGGGAGAGAGACCCAGTACTTC. It encodes CASSQDSSGRETQYF.

This chain uses TRBV2 with TRBJ2-1; 11 bases are shared with TRBD2. Germline assignment: CDR1 SNHLY and CDR2 FYNNEI. J was trimmed by 3 bases and V by 6 bases; bases with no gene match: 10. CDR3 length equals 17 residues. Here the CDR3 DNA reads TGTGCCAGCAGCGGTACAACCGGGACTAGCGGCTACAATGAGCAGTTCTTC. Its translation is CASSGTTGTSGYNEQFF.

The chain uses TRBV5-1 and TRBJ2-2; D gene ambiguous. Trimming stripped 0 bases from V and 4 bases from J, with 4 bases between. This CDR3 is 13 amino acids long. Germline V gene sequence: CDR1 SGHRS, CDR2 YFSETQ. In DNA form, the CDR3 reads TGCGCCAGCAGCTTGGTCGGCACCGGGGAGCTGTTTTTT. Translation: CASSLVGTGELFF. Looking up the rest from reference TRBV5-1 and TRBJ2-2 gives the full variable domain: KAGVTQTPRYLIKTRGQQVTLSCSPISGHRSVSWYQQTPGQGLQFLFEYFSETQRNKGNFPGRFSGRQFSNSRSEMNVSTLELGDSALYLCASSLVGTGELFFGEGSRLTVL.

This chain links TRBV28 with TRBJ1-5; D unclear. Germline CDR1 is MDHEN and CDR2 is SYDVKM. This CDR3 contains 14 residues. Between the trimmed V and J ends, which lost 6 bases and 2 bases, there was a span of 11 bases. As DNA, the CDR3 is TGTGCCAGCAGAATTATGTCTGGCAATCAGCCCCAGCATTTT. Translated: CASRIMSGNQPQHF.

The chain recombines TRBV5-1 with TRBJ2-5; 11 nucleotides align to TRBD2. With V trimmed by 5 bases and J by 2 bases, 8 bases remained unmatched. Germline CDR1 reads SGHRS; CDR2 reads YFSETQ. The CDR3 is made up of 16 amino acids. CDR3 amino acids: CASSTTSGGAQETQYF. DNA for the CDR3: TGCGCCAGCAGTACCACTAGCGGGGGAGCACAAGAGACCCAGTACTTC.

The V call is TRBV28, the J call TRBJ2-5; 9 bases are shared with TRBD2. The CDR3 is made up of 18 amino acids. J was trimmed by 0 bases and V by 2 bases; bases with no gene match: 10. Germline V gene lookup returns CDR1 MDHEN and CDR2 SYDVKM. CDR3 amino acids: CASSLRGASGKYQETQYF. In nucleotides, the CDR3 is TGTGCCAGCAGTTTAAGGGGGGCTAGCGGGAAGTACCAAGAGACCCAGTACTTC.

This clone appeared a single time. The chain joins TRBV27 to TRBJ1-1, with D tentatively TRBD1 (6 bases). The CDR3 totals 16 residues. The germline CDR1 and CDR2 sequences are MNHEY and SMNVEV (reference sequence). Between the trimmed V and J ends, which lost 4 bases and 6 bases, there was a span of 21 bases. CDR3 sequence reads: CASSYQGYLQWSEAFF. CDR3 DNA sequence: TGTGCCAGCAGTTATCAGGGGTATCTTCAATGGTCTGAAGCTTTCTTT.

This sequence joins TRBV14 and TRBJ2-3; D unresolved. CDR1 and CDR2 from the germline V gene are SGHDN and FVKESK. This CDR3 comprises 12 residues. The V and J ends lost 3 bases and 5 bases respectively, with 6 bases between them. The CDR3 bases are TGTGCCAGCAGCCAGGTGAGAGATACGCAGTATTTT. Residues: CASSQVRDTQYF.

This clone came up a few times. The gene calls are TRBV7-9 and TRBJ1-1; the D gene is possibly TRBD1 (5 bases). The CDR3 length is 11 residues. V was cut by 4 bases and J by 8 bases, with 8 bases left in between. The germline V gene encodes CDR1 SEHNR and CDR2 FQNEAQ (reference sequence). The CDR3 nucleotides read TGTGCCAGCAGCTGGGGGGGAGAAGCTTTCTTT. This translates into CASSWGGEAFF.

The rearrangement joins TRBV30 to TRBJ1-5; the D gene is possibly TRBD1 (6 bases). Germline loops: CDR1 GTSNPN, CDR2 SVGIG (reference sequence). V lost 0 bases and J 10 bases, leaving 16 bases between the germline ends. This CDR3 contains 14 residues. CDR3 in DNA: TGTGCCTGGAGTGTACAGGCAGGGGTGGGACCCCAGCATTTT. Translated, it gives CAWSVQAGVGPQHF.

This rearrangement joins TRBV11-3 to TRBJ2-2, with D hard to call. The CDR3 length is 16 residues. V lost 5 bases and J lost 5, with 18 bases in between. Germline CDR1 is SGHNT and CDR2 is YENEEA. The CDR3 nucleotides are TGTGCCAGCAGCCCTACTGGGTTCCCTAGAACCGGGGAGCTGTTTTTT. This gives the protein CASSPTGFPRTGELFF. The whole variable domain, filled in from reference TRBV11-3 and TRBJ2-2, reads EAGVVQSPRYKIIEKKQPVAFWCNPISGHNTLYWYLQNLGQGPELLIRYENEEAVDDSQLPKDRFSAERLKGVDSTLKIQPAELGDSAVYLCASSPTGFPRTGELFFGEGSRLTVL.

The V gene is TRBV6-1, the J gene TRBJ1-5; D is undetermined. Germline V lookup: CDR1 MNHNS, CDR2 SASEGT. V dropped 6 bases and J dropped 1 base, with 10 bases sitting between them. The CDR3 sequence is 14 residues long. CDR3 sequence (DNA): TGTGCCAGCAGCCCAGACATGAGCAATCAGCCCCAGCATTTT. Its translation: CASSPDMSNQPQHF.

This chain links TRBV7-8 with TRBJ1-4; a weak D match, TRBD1 (5 bases). Germline V lookup: CDR1 SGHVS, CDR2 FQNEAQ. Trimming shortened V by 5 bases and J by 6 bases, and 16 bases separated the two germline ends. The length of the CDR3 is 15 residues. The CDR3 DNA reads as TGTGCCAGCAGCCAATCGGGGGTGGGGGATGAAAAACTGTTTTTT. This codes for CASSQSGVGDEKLFF.

The rearrangement links TRBV5-1 to TRBJ2-7, with D tentatively TRBD1 (6 bases). This CDR3 has 15 amino acids. Trimming stripped 4 bases from V and 0 bases from J, with 14 bases between. Germline CDR1 and CDR2: SGHRS and YFSETQ. CDR3: CASSPRQVISYEQYF. As DNA, the CDR3 is TGCGCCAGCAGCCCGAGACAGGTTATCTCCTACGAGCAGTACTTC. The variable domain in full, with the rest retrieved from reference TRBV5-1 and TRBJ2-7, is KAGVTQTPRYLIKTRGQQVTLSCSPISGHRSVSWYQQTPGQGLQFLFEYFSETQRNKGNFPGRFSGRQFSNSRSEMNVSTLELGDSALYLCASSPRQVISYEQYFGPGTRLTVT.

The chain joins TRBV9 to TRBJ2-2; the match to TRBD2 covers 11 bases. V trimming: 0 bases; J trimming: 3 bases; junction bases outside the gene matches: 7. This CDR3 is built from 18 residues. CDR1 and CDR2 from the germline V gene are SGDLS and YYNGEE. CDR3 sequence reads: CASSVEPGTSGYTGELFF. In nucleotides, the CDR3 is TGTGCCAGCAGCGTAGAACCGGGGACTAGCGGATACACCGGGGAGCTGTTTTTT.

This sequence joins TRBV5-1 and TRBJ2-7, with a weak D call TRBD1 (7 bases). V lost 0 bases to trimming and J lost 6 bases, with 16 bases between them. Germline V gene sequence: CDR1 SGHRS, CDR2 YFSETQ. This CDR3 is 15 amino acids long. Written as DNA, the CDR3 is TGCGCCAGCAGCTTGGGACAGGGAGGCCTCTCCGAGCAGTACTTC. Amino acids: CASSLGQGGLSEQYF.

This clone appeared a single time. The chain employs TRBV7-2 and TRBJ1-3; D gene uncertain. Germline V gene data show CDR1 as SGHTA and CDR2 as FQGNSA. CDR3 length: 18 amino acids. Trimming removed 5 bases at V and 1 base at J, with 21 bases between. CDR3 sequence reads: CASSQYAPLRGSGNTIYF. The CDR3 region has the DNA TGTGCCAGCAGCCAATATGCCCCCCTTCGGGGTTCTGGAAACACCATATATTTT.

This sequence joins TRBV9 and TRBJ2-3; possible D gene TRBD2, 6 bases. Germline V gene sequence: CDR1 SGDLS, CDR2 YYNGEE. V shed 1 base and J shed 2 bases, with 11 bases lying between them. This CDR3 has 15 residues. Here the CDR3 reads CASSVWAGNTDTQYF. As DNA, the CDR3 is TGTGCCAGCAGCGTATGGGCGGGAAACACAGATACGCAGTATTTT. Looking up the rest from reference TRBV9 and TRBJ2-3 gives the full variable domain: DSGVTQTPKHLITATGQRVTLRCSPRSGDLSVYWYQQSLDQGLQFLIQYYNGEERAKGNILERFSAQQFPDLHSELNLSSLELGDSALYFCASSVWAGNTDTQYFGPGTRLTVL.

This chain links TRBV6-5 with TRBJ1-2; 9 bases map to TRBD1. CDR3 size: 14 residues. Germline V gene lookup returns CDR1 MNHEY and CDR2 SVGAGI. V lost 2 bases, J lost 6 bases, and 4 bases stayed unmatched. Here the CDR3 DNA reads TGTGCCAGCAGTTACACAGGGGGCACGCATGGCTACACCTTC. Its translation is CASSYTGGTHGYTF.

V gene TRBV9 combines with J gene TRBJ1-3; D unclear. The germline gives CDR1 SGDLS, CDR2 YYNGEE. The V end lost 0 bases, the J end lost 0 bases, and 7 bases lay between the germline ends. This CDR3 has 15 amino acids. The DNA of the CDR3 is TGTGCCAGCAGCGTAGGAAGGAGCTCTGGAAACACCATATATTTT. This gives the protein CASSVGRSSGNTIYF.

The chain uses TRBV5-1 and TRBJ2-1, with 7 positions matching TRBD2. J lost 7 bases, V lost 0 bases, and 10 bases had no gene match. This CDR3 comprises 16 residues. Germline lookup yields CDR1 SGHRS and CDR2 YFSETQ. The DNA of the CDR3 is TGCGCCAGCAGCTTGGGAGGATCTAGCGGAAGGAATGAGCAGTTCTTC. Amino acid sequence: CASSLGGSSGRNEQFF.

The table lists this clone with a count of one. This chain connects TRBV29-1 to TRBJ1-2, with D possibly being TRBD1 (6 bases). The V and J ends lost 4 bases and 3 bases respectively, with 21 bases between them. This CDR3 comprises 16 residues. CDR1 and CDR2 from the germline V gene are SQVTM and ANQGSEA. The CDR3 sequence: CSVGRGGMSIDYGYTF. CDR3 DNA sequence: TGCAGCGTTGGAAGAGGGGGAATGTCTATAGACTATGGCTACACCTTC. Using reference TRBV29-1 and TRBJ1-2 for the parts outside the CDR3, the full variable domain is SAVISQKPSRDICQRGTSLTIQCQVDSQVTMMFWYRQQPGQSLTLIATANQGSEATYESGFVIDKFPISRPNLTFSTLTVSNMSPEDSSIYLCSVGRGGMSIDYGYTFGSGTRLTVV.